What follows describes a single T cell receptor (beta chain). The investigators amplified TCR beta CDR3 regions from RNA transcripts. The HTBI primer set served for first-round RT-PCR of the TCR CDR3. One entry per CDR3 protein results from TCRdb running MiXCR on the multiplex PCR reads. Seen here are more than 500,000 distinct CDR3 sequences, roughly 14% observed once, and the top ten hold 4.3%. There are 13 residues in the CDR3. The V gene's germline CDR1 is SGHRS and CDR2 YFSETQ. V shed 5 bases and J shed 0 bases, with 8 bases lying between them. This sample is drawn from a study of T cells in Graves' hyperthyroidism and ophthalmopathy.

The source is a woman aged 40-49 years with Graves' ophthalmopathy. The chain is built from TRBV5-1 and TRBJ1-1; D not certain. Sequenced: blood. As DNA, the CDR3 is TGCGCCAGCAGGTTTAACGTGAACACTGAAGCTTTCTTT. This codes for CASRFNVNTEAFF. Filled out from reference TRBV5-1 and TRBJ1-1, the complete variable domain reads KAGVTQTPRYLIKTRGQQVTLSCSPISGHRSVSWYQQTPGQGLQFLFEYFSETQRNKGNFPGRFSGRQFSNSRSEMNVSTLELGDSALYLCASRFNVNTEAFFGQGTRLTVV.